This entry concerns a single T cell receptor (beta chain). Using immunoSEQ multiplex PCR, the repertoire was profiled, and TCRdb retains in-frame clones only, with some absent. The data contain a few hundred thousand clones, roughly 86% of them seen just once; the ten biggest clones take up 3%. The data stem from a study of blood T cell repertoires in COVID-19. Turning to the study itself: The origin of the acute and convalescent COVID-19 samples was the United States, Italy and Spain.

Sequenced material: peripheral blood. This TCR came from a human donor in a cohort sampled during active COVID-19.

The CDR3 bases are TGTGCCAGCAGTTTGTCCTACACTGAAGCTTTCTTT. It specifies CASSLSYTEAFF. This sequence joins TRBV12-3 or TRBV12-4 and TRBJ1-1; unclear D gene. The CDR3 runs to 12 residues. Trimming left V 3 bases short and J 3 bases short, with 5 bases between.